Listed here is a single T cell receptor (beta chain). From germline, CDR1 is SQVTM and CDR2 ANQGSEA. This CDR3 has 13 amino acids. The V segment lost 7 bases and the J segment 8 bases; nucleotides outside the gene matches: 10. This entry is derived from a study of shared clonotypes between healthy human individuals. Clones were sequenced by immunoSEQ multiplex PCR, and TCRdb holds only the in-frame ones, with some missing. Among around 1.1 million clones listed, approximately 80% were seen once. Donors were healthy HIV-negative adults without recent acute infections or vaccinations. Division of CD4+ cells produced a CD45RA+ naive subset and a CD45RA-negative memory subset.

Sequencing input: memory CD4+ T cells from PBMCs. Subset in this sample: CD45RA-negative fraction. The chain combines TRBV29-1 with TRBJ2-1, with 8 bases aligning to TRBD2. The receptor comes from a man aged 18 to 29 in good health. Some clones in this sample may be carry-over from other donors' samples. DNA of the CDR3: TGCAGCGGGGGAGCGGGAGAGGTGGATGAGCAGTTCTTC. Residues: CSGGAGEVDEQFF.